The 18 T cell receptor beta chains below were found in one sample sequenced in a study of shared clonotypes between healthy human individuals. Sequenced by immunoSEQ multiplex PCR; TCRdb stores in-frame clones only, minus some. This table holds 1,500,000 or so clones, 96% found once. The source material was naive CD4+ T cells sorted from blood. Subset specified: CD45RA+ positively selected. These receptors all stem from a young man in good health.

This rearrangement joins TRBV27 to TRBJ2-1, with 7 bases matching TRBD2. The CDR3 totals 15 residues. Germline CDR1 is MNHEY and CDR2 is SMNVEV (reference sequence). Trimming removed 6 bases from V and 7 bases from J; junction bases left unmatched: 12. The chain's CDR3 is CASSMWGGLMNEQFF. CDR3 DNA sequence: TGTGCCAGCAGCATGTGGGGAGGGCTGATGAATGAGCAGTTCTTC.

This rearrangement joins TRBV9 to TRBJ2-3; D tentatively reads TRBD1 or TRBD2 (5 bases each). Germline CDR1 and CDR2: SGDLS and YYNGEE. V was clipped by 0 bases and J by 5 bases, with 13 bases between them. The CDR3 is 15 amino acids. The CDR3 spells CASSVVGRGEDTQYF. The CDR3 DNA reads as TGTGCCAGCAGCGTAGTAGGCCGAGGGGAAGATACGCAGTATTTT.

This sequence joins TRBV19 and TRBJ2-5; the match to TRBD2 covers 10 bases. Trimming took 2 bases from V and 1 from J; bases not matched to a gene: 4. The CDR3 is made up of 16 amino acids. Germline V gives CDR1 LNHDA, CDR2 SQIVND (reference sequence). The CDR3 reads CASSILWTSGQETQYF. CDR3 sequence (DNA): TGTGCCAGTAGTATATTATGGACTAGCGGCCAAGAGACCCAGTACTTC.

The chain employs TRBV28 and TRBJ2-1, with 11 bases identical to TRBD2. Germline-derived CDR1 and CDR2 are MDHEN and SYDVKM. V lost 5 bases, J lost 6 bases, and 3 bases stayed unmatched. The CDR3 spans 14 residues. CDR3 protein: CASSLAGGTNEQFF. CDR3 in DNA: TGTGCCAGCAGTCTAGCGGGAGGCACCAATGAGCAGTTCTTC.

Here the CDR3 reads CASSEGRINYGYTF. The CDR3 DNA follows: TGTGCCAGCAGTGAGGGCAGGATCAACTATGGCTACACCTTC. The V gene is TRBV5-4, the J gene TRBJ1-2; D ambiguous. The CDR3 spans 14 residues. Germline V CDR1 and CDR2: SGHNT, YYREEE (reference sequence). The V gene lost 5 bases and the J gene lost 2 bases, with 13 bases spanning the gap.

The chain couples TRBV14 to TRBJ2-1, with a tentative D call TRBD2 (6 bases). V dropped 2 bases and J dropped 5 bases, with 16 bases sitting between them. The CDR3 contains 16 residues. Germline loops: CDR1 SGHDN, CDR2 FVKESK. The CDR3 sequence is CASSQQAGRRDNEQFF. In DNA form, the CDR3 reads TGTGCCAGCAGCCAACAAGCGGGCCGTAGGGACAATGAGCAGTTCTTC. The full variable domain, in which reference TRBV14 and TRBJ2-1 provide the parts outside the CDR3, is EAGVTQFPSHSVIEKGQTVTLRCDPISGHDNLYWYRRVMGKEIKFLLHFVKESKQDESGMPNNRFLAERTGGTYSTLKVQPAELEDSGVYFCASSQQAGRRDNEQFFGPGTRLTVL.

The CDR3 protein is CASSSLPRGTLAGGPETQYF. DNA of the CDR3: TGCGCCAGCAGCTCACTTCCGAGGGGGACCCTAGCGGGAGGGCCAGAGACCCAGTACTTC. This chain uses TRBV5-1 with TRBJ2-5; 12 bases line up with TRBD2. V dropped 3 bases and J dropped 4; count of bases not matched to a gene: 19. Germline V CDR1 and CDR2: SGHRS, YFSETQ. The CDR3 covers 20 residues.

The chain is built from TRBV2 and TRBJ2-6, with no clear D. Germline-derived CDR1 and CDR2 are SNHLY and FYNNEI. The CDR3 extends over 14 amino acids. V was cut by 8 bases and J by 2 bases, with 10 bases left in between. Here the CDR3 reads CASGMGTGANVLTF. DNA of the CDR3: TGTGCCAGCGGTATGGGGACTGGGGCCAACGTCCTGACTTTC. Variable domain in full (rest from reference TRBV2 and TRBJ2-6): EPEVTQTPSHQVTQMGQEVILRCVPISNHLYFYWYRQILGQKVEFLVSFYNNEISEKSEIFDDQFSVERPDGSNFTLKIRSTKLEDSAMYFCASGMGTGANVLTFGAGSRLTVL.

The rearrangement links TRBV9 to TRBJ1-4; D remains unclear. Germline V CDR1 and CDR2: SGDLS, YYNGEE. V dropped 3 bases and J dropped 7 bases, with 16 bases sitting between them. The length of the CDR3 is 15 residues. This chain's CDR3 is CASSARGSRSEKLFF. The CDR3 DNA follows: TGTGCCAGCAGCGCCCGCGGGTCAAGGTCTGAAAAACTGTTTTTT.

This clone was counted a single time. The sample contains more than one DNA sequence encoding this CDR3. The CDR3 sequence: CASSLGTGGNQPQHF. The CDR3 DNA reads TGTGCCAGCTCATTGGGGACAGGGGGGAATCAGCCCCAGCATTTT. The chain recombines TRBV18 with TRBJ1-5; 11 nucleotides line up with TRBD1. The CDR3 has 15 residues. After removal of 5 bases from V and 4 bases from J, the junction contained 4 bases not matched to a gene. CDR1 is KGHSH and CDR2 is LQKENI in the germline V gene.

The chain joins TRBV5-1 to TRBJ1-3; the D is unclear. V lost 2 bases, J lost 4 bases, and 19 bases lay in between. CDR3 length: 17 residues. Germline V CDR1 and CDR2: SGHRS, YFSETQ. This CDR3 is CASSLRTGPDDGNTIYF. CDR3 DNA: TGCGCCAGCAGCTTACGGACGGGTCCGGATGACGGAAACACCATATATTTT.

The chain carries TRBV28 and TRBJ1-2; possible D gene TRBD1, 6 bases. This CDR3 comprises 14 residues. Germline V gene data show CDR1 as MDHEN and CDR2 as SYDVKM. Trimming removed 5 bases from V and 4 bases from J, with 14 bases in between. Here the CDR3 reads CASSDPGHLYGYTF. CDR3 nucleotides: TGTGCCAGCAGTGACCCGGGACACCTCTATGGCTACACCTTC.

The chain combines TRBV9 with TRBJ2-1; 8 nucleotides align to TRBD2. Per the germline V gene, CDR1 is SGDLS and CDR2 is YYNGEE. Unmatched junction bases numbered 11, after V lost 0 bases and J lost 3 bases. The CDR3 is 18 amino acids. As DNA, the CDR3 is TGTGCCAGCAGCGTAGGTGGACGCGGGAGGACCGACTACAATGAGCAGTTCTTC. This gives the protein CASSVGGRGRTDYNEQFF.

The rearrangement uses TRBV5-1 and TRBJ2-7; D possibly matches TRBD1 or TRBD2 (5 bases each). Trimming took off 2 bases at V and 2 bases at J, with 14 bases between the two ends. Germline CDR1 SGHRS, CDR2 YFSETQ. This CDR3 region has 15 residues. Here the CDR3 DNA reads TGCGCCAGCAGCTTCCGGGACGGTTCCACCTACGAGCAGTACTTC. Translation gives CASSFRDGSTYEQYF.

The gene calls are TRBV30 and TRBJ2-7; no clear D gene. This CDR3 comprises 12 residues. V was trimmed by 4 bases and J by 3 bases, leaving 10 bases between them. CDR1 is GTSNPN and CDR2 is SVGIG in the germline V gene (reference sequence). This CDR3 reads CAWIVGFYEQYF. CDR3 DNA sequence: TGTGCCTGGATCGTGGGCTTCTACGAGCAGTACTTC.

The rearrangement uses TRBV10-1 and TRBJ2-1; TRBD2 agrees at 8 bases. The length of the CDR3 is 16 residues. The germline V gene encodes CDR1 WNHNN and CDR2 SYGVQD (reference sequence). V was pared by 6 bases and J by 9 bases, with 16 bases of the junction left unmatched. The CDR3 DNA reads as TGCGCCAGCAGGGACATCCCCGGGACTAGAAATACTGAGCAGTTCTTC. Its protein product is CASRDIPGTRNTEQFF.

The gene calls are TRBV5-6 and TRBJ2-5; unclear D gene. The V end was cut by 4 bases, the J end by 4 bases, with 11 bases between. From germline, CDR1 is SGHDT and CDR2 YYEEEE. There are 13 residues in the CDR3. CDR3 loop: CASSPDNRETQYF. The CDR3 DNA sequence: TGTGCCAGCAGCCCAGACAATCGAGAGACCCAGTACTTC.

The chain combines TRBV5-1 with TRBJ2-5; D is ambiguous. The V gene lost 2 bases and the J gene lost 3 bases, with 5 bases spanning the gap. Germline values: CDR1 SGHRS, CDR2 YFSETQ. The CDR3 has 12 residues. CDR3 sequence reads: CASSFFEETQYF. The DNA for the CDR3 is TGCGCCAGCAGCTTCTTCGAAGAGACCCAGTACTTC.